This T cell receptor (beta chain) originates from a study of T-cell reconstitution after alpha-beta-depleted transplantation in children. Notes on the study in general: Counts and diversity of T cells one year after transplant came mostly from newly produced T cells. Approximately two months post-transplant, alpha-beta T cells reportedly originated from several hundred expanded graft clones. Elevated TCRbeta diversity at day 60 was traced, in some patients, to surviving recipient T cells and thymic progenitors.

Worth noting for this clonotype: The antigen remains undetermined. The germline gene is not matched at one end of the junction; a read error may be the cause.

Using unique molecular identifiers, the investigators prepared the TCRbeta library. TCRdb independently ran MiXCR on the PCR reads; one entry per CDR3 protein. The sample carries 350,000 to 500,000 distinct CDR3 sequences, over 40% recorded once. Per germline, CDR1 SGHKS and CDR2 YYEKEE (reference sequence). The CDR3 has 13 amino acids. The receptor comes from a girl aged 2 to 9 with aplastic anemia, due to receive a stem cell transplant. This specimen consisted of PBMCs, obtained before TCRalphabeta/CD19-depleted stem cell transplant. The chain joins TRBV5-5 to TRBJ2-7; tentative D call: TRBD2 (5 bases). The CDR3 is CASSFSDEGWRDF. In DNA form, the CDR3 reads TGTGCCAGCAGCTTTTCCGATGAAGGCTGGCGGGACTTC.